This T cell receptor (beta chain) was identified in a study of blood T cell repertoires in COVID-19. Study-level information: Donors in the United States, Italy and Spain gave samples during acute or convalescent COVID-19. T cells, B-cell-depleted T cells, or PBMCs provided the cDNA or gDNA that served as material.

CDR1 and CDR2 (germline): GTSNPN, SVGIG (reference sequence). V lost 3 bases, J lost 8 bases, and 23 bases stayed unmatched. The CDR3 is 19 amino acids. Original methodology: Amplification with reference gene primers provided the estimates of nucleated cell counts. TCRdb keeps only in-frame clones here, not all; method: immunoSEQ multiplex PCR. Clone size and the V and J calls come from that table; the DNA yielded D and trimming. The sample records fewer than 350,000 clones, 65% to 90% being singletons. The sample comprised peripheral blood. The clonotype originates from a woman aged 60 to 75 with active or convalescent COVID-19. The gene calls are TRBV30 and TRBJ2-2, with TRBD1 identical over 8 bases. In DNA, the CDR3 is TGTGCCTGGAGCTCGGACGCGATACGACAGGGGAGTAGTGGAGGGGAGCTGTTTTTT. It specifies CAWSSDAIRQGSSGGELFF.